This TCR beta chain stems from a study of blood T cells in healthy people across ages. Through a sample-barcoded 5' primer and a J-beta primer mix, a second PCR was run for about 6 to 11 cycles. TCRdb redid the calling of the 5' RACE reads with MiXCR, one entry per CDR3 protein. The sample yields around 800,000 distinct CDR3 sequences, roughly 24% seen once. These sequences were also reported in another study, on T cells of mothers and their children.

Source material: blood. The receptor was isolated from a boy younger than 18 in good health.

This CDR3 is CASSLTTKNIQYF. In DNA form, the CDR3 reads TGTGCCAGCAGCTTAACAACCAAAAACATTCAGTACTTC. The rearrangement joins TRBV7-2 to TRBJ2-4, with D hard to call. Trimming left V 2 bases short and J 2 bases short, with 4 bases between. The CDR3 sequence is 13 residues long. Germline-derived CDR1 and CDR2 are SGHTA and FQGNSA. Supplemented by reference TRBV7-2 and TRBJ2-4, the full variable domain reads GAGVSQSPSNKVTEKGKDVELRCDPISGHTALYWYRQSLGQGLEFLIYFQGNSAPDKSGLPSDRFSAERTGGSVSTLTIQRTQQEDSAVYLCASSLTTKNIQYFGAGTRLSVL.